This T cell receptor beta chain derives from a study of cytomegalovirus exposure and HLA in healthy donors. Study-level findings and limits: The productive fraction for most TCR beta V segments was about 90% or about 30% in an earlier analysis. Across HLA loci, a later analysis found differing TCR association rates, with DRB1 most and HLA-C fewest. In a later analysis, most CMV-associated TCR beta chains appeared HLA-restricted. About 180 TCR beta chains were listed as cytomegalovirus-associated.

Both 60 Vbeta primers and 13 Jbeta primers went into the PCR. The method was immunoSEQ multiplex PCR; TCRdb's version includes in-frame clones alone and lacks a portion of them. The data contain over 130,000 clones, 82% of them singletons. This clone appeared a single time. Its cognate antigen is unknown. The CDR3 has 15 amino acids. The germline V gene encodes CDR1 SQVTM and CDR2 ANQGSEA. V shed 7 bases and J 4 bases; nucleotides not matched to a gene: 11. This sequence joins TRBV29-1 and TRBJ2-2; 8 bases agree with TRBD2. The sequence derives from a male donor in good health and CMV-seronegative. What was sequenced was PBMCs. The CDR3 region is CSGGFAAGGTGELFF. CDR3 in DNA: TGCAGCGGAGGGTTCGCGGCGGGAGGCACCGGGGAGCTGTTTTTT.